At least ten counts were recorded for the clone carrying this T cell receptor beta chain. Its target is not known. This beta chain represents an off-target read in a library built for alpha chains; its size is of limited meaning. The time point: sample taken at primary tumor resection. These data are taken from a study of spatial heterogeneity in lung cancer. The study, taken as a whole, reports: Higher tumor mutation counts went along with higher counts of expanded intratumoral alpha and beta TCRs.

The CDR3 loop spans 14 amino acids. V shed 6 bases and J shed 0 bases, with 10 bases lying between them. Per the germline V gene, CDR1 is MNHEY and CDR2 is SVGAGI. TCRdb reanalysed the 5' RACE reads using MiXCR and keeps one entry per CDR3 protein. The data show approximately 8,800 distinct CDR3 sequences, around 12% seen once. The TCR comes from a male donor with early-stage non-small cell lung cancer. The chain links TRBV6-5 to TRBJ2-3, with a possible D match to TRBD2 (5 bases). The starting material was lung tumor tissue, obtained at surgery. CDR3 nucleotides: TGTGCCAGCAGAGGGCGGGTTAGCACAGATACGCAGTATTTT. Residues: CASRGRVSTDTQYF.